The 25 T cell receptor beta chains reported below all come from one sample, sequenced in a study of T-cell reconstitution after alpha-beta-depleted transplantation in children (dated by TCRdb to the mid-2010s). Libraries were built with PCR. Sequencing was performed on an Illumina HiSeq 2500. Molecular barcoding was employed in the preparation of TCR libraries, with unique molecular identifiers being used to normalize TCRbeta repertoire quantification. TCRdb ran its own pipeline on the public reads, namely fastp trimming at Q25 and MiXCR clone calling, and kept in-frame beta chains. For every CDR3 protein sequence, its rows merge into one entry that carries the most common genes and DNA. This sample comprises 230,000 or so distinct CDR3 sequences, 9.5% to 15% of them detected only once. The ten most abundant clones make up approximately 2.9% of the sample. The sample consisted of PBMCs from the stem cell graft donor, taken from the stem cell graft. Every receptor here comes from a human donor who donated a stem cell graft to a child with acute lymphoblastic leukemia.

This clonotype was picked up many times. The chain employs TRBV16 and TRBJ1-5, with no clear D. CDR1 KGHSY and CDR2 FQNENV come from the germline V gene. The length of the CDR3 is 15 residues. Trimming left V 0 bases short and J 0 bases short, with 6 bases between. CDR3 residues: CASSQSTPSNQPQHF. The CDR3 nucleotides read TGTGCCAGCAGCCAATCAACACCTAGCAATCAGCCCCAGCATTTT.

This chain uses TRBV7-2 with TRBJ2-1, with 9 bases matching TRBD2. The V and J ends lost 5 bases and 5 bases, in that order; junction bases with no gene match: 7. CDR1 and CDR2 (germline): SGHTA, FQGNSA. CDR3 length: 15 amino acids. The CDR3 nucleotides read TGTGCCAGCAGCCTTAGCGGGAGCCCCCACAATGAGCAGTTCTTC. Translated, it gives CASSLSGSPHNEQFF. Full variable domain (rest looked up from reference TRBV7-2 and TRBJ2-1): GAGVSQSPSNKVTEKGKDVELRCDPISGHTALYWYRQSLGQGLEFLIYFQGNSAPDKSGLPSDRFSAERTGGSVSTLTIQRTQQEDSAVYLCASSLSGSPHNEQFFGPGTRLTVL.

This clonotype was recorded many times. As DNA, the CDR3 is TGTGCCAGCAGTTTCGGGGGCTCCTACAATGAGCAGTTCTTC. It specifies CASSFGGSYNEQFF. The chain has TRBV6-5 and TRBJ2-1; a weak D match, TRBD2 (6 bases). The CDR3 is 14 residues long. Germline loops: CDR1 MNHEY, CDR2 SVGAGI. Trimming removed 4 bases at V and 0 bases at J, with 7 bases between.

A note on this clonotype: One base away lies a much larger clone, so this may be a sequencing read error. In DNA form, the CDR3 reads TGCAACGTATGGGATACCTCCTACAATGAGCAGTTCTTC. Translation: CNVWDTSYNEQFF. The chain recombines TRBV20-1 with TRBJ2-1, with D uncertain. The germline V gene encodes CDR1 DFQATT and CDR2 SNEGSKA (reference sequence). This CDR3 region has 13 residues.

The chain recombines TRBV7-8 with TRBJ2-1; 11 bases line up with TRBD2. The germline V gene encodes CDR1 SGHVS and CDR2 FQNEAQ. The CDR3 is 16 residues long. V was clipped by 1 base and J by 4 bases; unmatched bases: 3. CDR3: CASSLDRTSGYNEQFF. CDR3 coding DNA: TGTGCCAGCAGCTTAGATCGGACTAGCGGGTACAATGAGCAGTTCTTC.

The V and J genes are TRBV11-2 and TRBJ2-7, with a tentative D call TRBD1 (5 bases). CDR3 length equals 14 residues. From germline, CDR1 is SGHAT and CDR2 FQNNGV. V lost 5 bases and J 3 bases, leaving 14 bases between the germline ends. CDR3 region: CASSPQGSLYEQYF. The CDR3 bases are TGTGCCAGCAGCCCCCAGGGTTCCCTCTACGAGCAGTACTTC.

The table lists this clonotype with many counts. J is TRBJ2-1 and V is TRBV9; D might be TRBD2 (5 bases). V shed 0 bases and J shed 3 bases, with 13 bases lying between them. This CDR3 is 16 amino acids long. Per the germline V gene, CDR1 is SGDLS and CDR2 is YYNGEE. Here the CDR3 DNA reads TGTGCCAGCAGCGTAGGGTCAAGCGGTAACTACAATGAGCAGTTCTTC. Translating gives CASSVGSSGNYNEQFF.

This clonotype was counted at least ten times. The CDR3 nucleotides are TGTGCCAGCAGCGTCACAGGGGGCCTCAGTGAAGCTTTCTTT. This gives the protein CASSVTGGLSEAFF. This chain uses TRBV7-9 with TRBJ1-1; 9 bases are a match to TRBD1. CDR3 length: 14 amino acids. Germline V gene data show CDR1 as SEHNR and CDR2 as FQNEAQ (reference sequence). V lost 5 bases, J lost 7 bases, and 8 bases stayed unmatched.

This clonotype was detected a few times. V gene TRBV12-3 or TRBV12-4 combines with J gene TRBJ1-2, with D possibly TRBD1 on 5 matching bases. Trimming stripped 3 bases from V and 7 bases from J, with 12 bases between. This CDR3 is 13 amino acids long. CDR3 bases: TGTGCCAGCAGTTTCAGGGCAGTACTTGGCTACACCTTC. Its translation is CASSFRAVLGYTF.

This clonotype was observed at least ten times. The chain is built from TRBV12-3 or TRBV12-4 and TRBJ2-2, with TRBD2 matching 7 bases. Trimming cost V 3 bases and J 7 bases; bases outside gene matches: 5. The CDR3 is made up of 14 amino acids. CDR3 bases: TGTGCCAGCAGTTTCGCGGGAGCGGTCGGGGAGCTGTTTTTT. Translation gives CASSFAGAVGELFF.

This clonotype showed up many times. The chain recombines TRBV7-2 with TRBJ1-3; 8 nucleotides match TRBD1. This CDR3 is 15 amino acids long. The germline CDR1 and CDR2 sequences are SGHTA and FQGNSA. J was trimmed by 8 bases and V by 5 bases; bases with no gene match: 11. The CDR3 protein is CASSPWTGRIDTIYF. For the CDR3, the DNA is TGTGCCAGCAGCCCGTGGACAGGGAGAATTGACACCATATATTTT.

There are a few counts of this clonotype. This chain connects TRBV7-2 to TRBJ2-2, with unresolved D. CDR1 is SGHTA, CDR2 FQGNSA, per germline. Trimming stripped 5 bases from V and 4 bases from J, with 17 bases between. The CDR3 is 16 residues long. CDR3 nucleotide sequence: TGTGCCAGCAGCCGCGGATCTTCACCCCTCACCGGGGAGCTGTTTTTT. This sequence encodes CASSRGSSPLTGELFF. Full variable domain (outside the CDR3, taken from reference TRBV7-2 and TRBJ2-2): GAGVSQSPSNKVTEKGKDVELRCDPISGHTALYWYRQSLGQGLEFLIYFQGNSAPDKSGLPSDRFSAERTGGSVSTLTIQRTQQEDSAVYLCASSRGSSPLTGELFFGEGSRLTVL.

This clonotype was found many times. The chain employs TRBV13 and TRBJ2-4, with D possibly matching TRBD2 (6 bases). In germline, CDR1 is PRHDT, CDR2 FYEKMQ (reference sequence). Trimming pared 4 bases from V and 7 bases from J, leaving 17 bases between. The CDR3 runs to 15 residues. In DNA, the CDR3 is TGTGCCAGCAGCTCCCGCGGGGACTTCGTTAACATTCAGTACTTC. This encodes CASSSRGDFVNIQYF.

This clonotype has a count of ten or more. CDR3 protein: CASNPRRSGRAETQYF. CDR3 coding DNA: TGTGCCAGCAACCCGAGGAGGAGCGGGAGAGCTGAGACCCAGTACTTC. The gene calls are TRBV28 and TRBJ2-5, with 8 positions matching TRBD2. Germline V gene lookup returns CDR1 MDHEN and CDR2 SYDVKM. The CDR3 sequence is 16 residues long. The V segment lost 7 bases and the J segment 5 bases; nucleotides outside the gene matches: 15.

This clonotype occurred many times. V is TRBV7-2 and J is TRBJ1-5, with D maybe TRBD1 (6 bases). V lost 2 bases to trimming and J lost 3 bases, with 11 bases between them. Germline CDR1 and CDR2: SGHTA and FQGNSA. CDR3 length equals 15 residues. The chain's CDR3 is CASSLTRDNNQPQHF. CDR3 coding DNA: TGTGCCAGCAGCTTAACCCGGGACAACAATCAGCCCCAGCATTTT. Combining the CDR3 with reference TRBV7-2 and TRBJ1-5 gives the whole variable domain GAGVSQSPSNKVTEKGKDVELRCDPISGHTALYWYRQSLGQGLEFLIYFQGNSAPDKSGLPSDRFSAERTGGSVSTLTIQRTQQEDSAVYLCASSLTRDNNQPQHFGDGTRLSIL.

There are many counts of this clonotype. V usage is TRBV5-1 and J usage is TRBJ2-7; D is ambiguous. CDR1 and CDR2 (germline): SGHRS, YFSETQ. V was trimmed by 9 bases and J by 2 bases, leaving 12 bases between them. This CDR3 comprises 12 residues. The CDR3 loop is CAIFYVPYEQYF. The CDR3 DNA is TGCGCCATCTTCTATGTCCCCTACGAGCAGTACTTC.

This clonotype appeared many times. CDR3 sequence (DNA): TGCGCCAGCAGGGTTCGTAGCGGGGGAAACAATGAGCAGTTCTTC. Encoded protein: CASRVRSGGNNEQFF. The chain employs TRBV5-1 and TRBJ2-1, with TRBD2 matching over 9 bases. The germline V gene has CDR1 SGHRS and CDR2 YFSETQ. This CDR3 comprises 15 residues. After removal of 5 bases from V and 5 bases from J, the junction contained 8 bases not matched to a gene.

This chain connects TRBV20-1 to TRBJ2-7; 8 nucleotides line up with TRBD2. Per the germline V gene, CDR1 is DFQATT and CDR2 is SNEGSKA (reference sequence). This CDR3 region has 16 residues. Trimming removed 1 base from V and 0 bases from J; junction bases left unmatched: 8. CDR3 protein: CSARASGPIPSYEQYF. CDR3 nucleotide sequence: TGCAGTGCTAGAGCTAGCGGGCCAATACCCTCCTACGAGCAGTACTTC.

This clonotype showed up many times. V is TRBV5-1 and J is TRBJ2-2; D assignment may be TRBD1 or TRBD2 (6 bases each). There are 16 residues in the CDR3. Per the germline V gene, CDR1 is SGHRS and CDR2 is YFSETQ. Trimming took 2 bases from V and 4 from J, leaving 15 bases between them. CDR3 DNA: TGCGCCAGCAGCTTTACCGGGGGCCGGGGCACCGGGGAGCTGTTTTTT. This encodes CASSFTGGRGTGELFF.

This clonotype appeared many times. CDR3 nucleotides: TGTGCCAGCAGCCAACCAGGGGTAGCCAATTCACCCCTCCACTTT. Its protein product is CASSQPGVANSPLHF. The genes are TRBV3-1 and TRBJ1-6; a weak D match, TRBD1 (6 bases). CDR3 length: 15 amino acids. V shed 2 bases and J shed 7 bases, with 12 bases lying between them. Germline CDR1 is LGHDT and CDR2 is YNNKEL (reference sequence).

V is TRBV5-2 and J is TRBJ2-1; TRBD1 is the table's D call and was not checked against the DNA. TRBV5-2 is designated a pseudogene. This CDR3 is built from 12 residues. Here the CDR3 DNA reads TGTGCCATGGGCCCCGGGCTGAATGAGCAGTTCTTC. Amino acid sequence: CAMGPGLNEQFF.

In this sample, this clonotype turned up a few times. V is TRBV7-6 and J is TRBJ2-1, with TRBD2 matching over 10 bases. CDR3 length: 16 amino acids. CDR1 is SGHVS and CDR2 is FNYEAQ in the germline V gene. Unmatched junction bases numbered 7, after V lost 2 bases and J lost 6 bases. CDR3 sequence reads: CASSLSSAGGRNEQFF. In DNA form, the CDR3 reads TGTGCCAGCAGCTTAAGTTCAGCGGGGGGGCGCAATGAGCAGTTCTTC.

This clonotype showed up just a few times. This sequence joins TRBV19 and TRBJ1-2; 10 positions agree with TRBD1. This CDR3 spans 16 amino acids. Germline trimming cut 4 bases from V and 8 bases from J; bases unmatched to any gene: 13. Germline V lookup: CDR1 LNHDA, CDR2 SQIVND (reference sequence). CDR3 sequence (DNA): TGTGCCAGTAGTACACGTCCGGGACAGGGGTCGAAGGGCTACACCTTC. Translated, it gives CASSTRPGQGSKGYTF.

This clonotype has ten or more counts. The chain joins TRBV18 to TRBJ1-4; no clear D gene. Per the germline V gene, CDR1 is KGHSH and CDR2 is LQKENI. The V gene lost 0 bases and the J gene lost 8 bases, with 10 bases spanning the gap. The CDR3 extends over 14 amino acids. The CDR3 DNA reads as TGTGCCAGCTCACCACCGGGCCTCGGGGAAAAACTGTTTTTT. Translated, it gives CASSPPGLGEKLFF.

In its sample, this clonotype was seen many times. This chain links TRBV7-2 with TRBJ1-5, with D hard to call. This CDR3 is built from 16 residues. Trimming left V 0 bases short and J 5 bases short, with 14 bases between. The germline V gene has CDR1 SGHTA and CDR2 FQGNSA. CDR3 loop: CASSLAAGSGDQPQHF. The CDR3 DNA is TGTGCCAGCAGCTTAGCAGCGGGGAGTGGGGATCAGCCCCAGCATTTT.